One and the same sample provided the 11 T cell receptor beta chains below, sequenced in a study of blood T cell repertoires in COVID-19. TCRdb's copy holds only in-frame clones and misses some; the assay was immunoSEQ multiplex PCR. The sample lists roughly 150,000 clones; about 72% were seen once. What was sequenced was peripheral blood. These receptor sequences come from a man aged 55 to 70 who had recovered from COVID-19.

The V gene is TRBV7-3, the J gene TRBJ2-6; D is possibly TRBD1 (6 bases). V was pared by 3 bases and J by 0 bases, with 12 bases between. The length of the CDR3 is 17 residues. From germline, CDR1 is SGHTA and CDR2 FQGTGA. The chain's CDR3 is CASSFIQGGSGANVLTF. For the CDR3, the DNA is TGTGCCAGCAGCTTCATACAGGGTGGCTCTGGGGCCAACGTCCTGACTTTC.

V usage is TRBV28 and J usage is TRBJ2-3; 7 nucleotides line up with TRBD1. CDR3 length: 19 amino acids. Trimming cost V 5 bases and J 0 bases; bases outside gene matches: 17. The germline gives CDR1 MDHEN, CDR2 SYDVKM. Here the CDR3 reads CASSPGTAAVGRSTDTQYF. DNA of the CDR3: TGTGCCAGCAGTCCCGGGACAGCCGCCGTCGGTCGAAGCACAGATACGCAGTATTTT.

The chain carries TRBV24-1 and TRBJ2-2; 9 bases fit TRBD1. V gave up 4 bases and J gave up 5 bases; unmatched junction bases: 7. The germline V gene has CDR1 KGHDR and CDR2 SFDVKD. The CDR3 length is 16 residues. The CDR3 DNA reads TGTGCCACCAGTGAGGGGGGACAGGGACAGACCGGGGAGCTGTTTTTT. Its protein is CATSEGGQGQTGELFF.

This clone was observed a single time. The genes are TRBV4-2 and TRBJ2-7; D might be TRBD2 (6 bases). The V end was cut by 0 bases, the J end by 4 bases, with 19 bases between. Germline CDR1 reads LGHNA; CDR2 reads YNFKEQ. The CDR3 sequence is 17 residues long. DNA of the CDR3: TGTGCCAGCAGCCAAGATAGCGGCAGCCGAACCTTTTACGAGCAGTACTTC. Amino acid sequence: CASSQDSGSRTFYEQYF.

With respect to this clone: The same CDR3 arises from other DNA sequences in this sample as well. The chain has TRBV6-2 or TRBV6-3 and TRBJ1-5; weak D call: TRBD1 (6 bases). The germline CDR1 and CDR2 sequences are MNHEY and SVGEGT. The CDR3 loop spans 13 amino acids. Trimming took off 4 bases at V and 4 bases at J, with 8 bases between the two ends. CDR3 nucleotide sequence: TGTGCCAGCAGTTCGGACAGAAATCAGCCCCAGCATTTT. It is translated as CASSSDRNQPQHF.

J is TRBJ1-3 and V is TRBV7-2; 8 nucleotides match TRBD1. V was clipped by 3 bases and J by 2 bases; unmatched bases: 6. CDR1 is SGHTA and CDR2 is FQGNSA in the germline V gene. The CDR3 has 16 residues. The CDR3 region is CASSFGTGRTGNTIYF. CDR3 nucleotides: TGTGCCAGCAGCTTCGGGACAGGCCGGACTGGAAACACCATATATTTT.

This clone was counted between two and nine times. The chain carries TRBV19 and TRBJ1-2, with D possibly TRBD1 on 6 matching bases. With 7 bases removed from V and 8 bases from J, the gap between germline ends came to 17 bases. Germline loops: CDR1 LNHDA, CDR2 SQIVND (reference sequence). CDR3 length: 13 amino acids. The CDR3 sequence is CASTPTGREGYTF. CDR3 DNA sequence: TGTGCCAGTACCCCCACAGGGAGAGAGGGCTACACCTTC. The whole variable domain, remainder taken from reference TRBV19 and TRBJ1-2, is DGGITQSPKYLFRKEGQNVTLSCEQNLNHDAMYWYRQDPGQGLRLIYYSQIVNDFQKGDIAEGYSVSREKKESFPLTVTSAQKNPTAFYLCASTPTGREGYTFGSGTRLTVV.

The chain employs TRBV4-2 and TRBJ1-3, with unresolved D. CDR3 length equals 16 residues. The germline gives CDR1 LGHNA, CDR2 YNFKEQ. V lost 6 bases to trimming and J lost 0 bases, with 15 bases between them. CDR3 sequence reads: CASSLNTANSGNTIYF. The CDR3 nucleotides are TGTGCCAGCAGTCTTAACACAGCTAACTCTGGAAACACCATATATTTT.

This clone was recorded many times. V gene TRBV28 combines with J gene TRBJ2-7, with D perhaps matching TRBD2 (5 bases). The CDR3 covers 13 residues. Germline loops: CDR1 MDHEN, CDR2 SYDVKM. V lost 2 bases and J 2 bases, leaving 7 bases between the germline ends. The CDR3 loop is CASSLGLTYEQYF. As DNA, the CDR3 is TGTGCCAGCAGTTTAGGACTGACCTACGAGCAGTACTTC. The full variable domain, with the rest looked up from reference TRBV28 and TRBJ2-7, is DVKVTQSSRYLVKRTGEKVFLECVQDMDHENMFWYRQDPGLGLRLIYFSYDVKMKEKGDIPEGYSVSREKKERFSLILESASTNQTSMYLCASSLGLTYEQYFGPGTRLTVT.

The chain recombines TRBV9 with TRBJ2-3; TRBD1 aligns across 7 bases. The CDR3 covers 15 residues. With V trimmed by 1 base and J by 14 bases, 16 bases remained unmatched. Germline V gene sequence: CDR1 SGDLS, CDR2 YYNGEE. The CDR3 DNA reads as TGTGCCAGCAGCGTAACAGGGGCCTCAGGGACCCCACTGTATTTT. It codes for CASSVTGASGTPLYF.

The genes are TRBV7-8 and TRBJ1-4; 8 bases align to TRBD1. Germline V lookup: CDR1 SGHVS, CDR2 FQNEAQ. V lost 5 bases, J lost 8 bases, and 10 bases stayed unmatched. CDR3 length: 15 residues. The DNA for the CDR3 is TGTGCCAGCAGCCAACAGGGGGGGGCGGGAGAAAAACTGTTTTTT. Protein: CASSQQGGAGEKLFF.